These 3 T cell receptor beta chains came from one sample sequenced in a study of regulatory T cells in long-lasting Graves disease. Researchers made TCR beta libraries by using iRepertoire HTBI primers and running Arm-PCR on CDR3 regions. TCRdb fed the multiplex PCR reads into MiXCR, producing one record per CDR3 protein. Among roughly 450,000 distinct CDR3 sequences listed, 22% were seen once. As to time point: persistent/refractory GD, antithyroid drugs over 5 years with positive TRAb. The TCR library was made from RNA extracted from PBMCs. The material was peripheral blood mononuclear cells (PBMCs), obtained when the disease was refractory, from a patient treated with antithyroid drugs. Receptors originate from a female donor with Graves disease.

This clonotype was found many times. This chain uses TRBV6-1 with TRBJ1-2, with D unclear. V dropped 3 bases and J dropped 10 bases, with 15 bases sitting between them. The V gene's germline CDR1 is MNHNS and CDR2 SASEGT. The CDR3 spans 13 residues. In nucleotides, the CDR3 is TGTGCCAGCAGTGAGGACGGGCTTGGTGACTACACCTTC. Translated: CASSEDGLGDYTF.

In this sample, this clonotype turned up many times. The V gene is TRBV28, the J gene TRBJ1-1; tentatively, D is TRBD1 (5 bases). Per germline, CDR1 MDHEN and CDR2 SYDVKM. The CDR3 runs 15 residues. V lost 2 bases and J 0 bases, leaving 10 bases between the germline ends. The CDR3 sequence is CASSLRGEMNTEAFF. As DNA, the CDR3 is TGTGCCAGCAGTTTAAGGGGTGAGATGAACACTGAAGCTTTCTTT. Based on the CDR3 plus reference TRBV28 and TRBJ1-1, the full variable domain is DVKVTQSSRYLVKRTGEKVFLECVQDMDHENMFWYRQDPGLGLRLIYFSYDVKMKEKGDIPEGYSVSREKKERFSLILESASTNQTSMYLCASSLRGEMNTEAFFGQGTRLTVV.

The chain combines TRBV18 with TRBJ2-5, with D perhaps assigned TRBD1 or TRBD2 (6 bases each). The V gene's germline CDR1 is KGHSH and CDR2 LQKENI. V was shortened by 3 bases and J by 4 bases, with 15 bases between the two germline ends. This CDR3 comprises 15 residues. The CDR3, as DNA: TGTGCCAGCTCACCCGCCGGAGGGGGGTTAGAGACCCAGTACTTC. It is translated as CASSPAGGGLETQYF.